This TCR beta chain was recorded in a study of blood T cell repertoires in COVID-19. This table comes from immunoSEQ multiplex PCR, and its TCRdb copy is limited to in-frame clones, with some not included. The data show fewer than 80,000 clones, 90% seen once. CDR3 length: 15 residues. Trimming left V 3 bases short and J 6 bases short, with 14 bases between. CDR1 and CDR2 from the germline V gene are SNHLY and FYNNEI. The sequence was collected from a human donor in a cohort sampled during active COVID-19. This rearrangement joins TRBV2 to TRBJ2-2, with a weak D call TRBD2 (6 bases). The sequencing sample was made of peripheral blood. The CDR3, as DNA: TGTGCCAGCAGTGAGGCAGGAGGGAGGTCCGGGGAGCTGTTTTTT. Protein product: CASSEAGGRSGELFF. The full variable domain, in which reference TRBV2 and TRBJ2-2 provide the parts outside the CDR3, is EPEVTQTPSHQVTQMGQEVILRCVPISNHLYFYWYRQILGQKVEFLVSFYNNEISEKSEIFDDQFSVERPDGSNFTLKIRSTKLEDSAMYFCASSEAGGRSGELFFGEGSRLTVL.